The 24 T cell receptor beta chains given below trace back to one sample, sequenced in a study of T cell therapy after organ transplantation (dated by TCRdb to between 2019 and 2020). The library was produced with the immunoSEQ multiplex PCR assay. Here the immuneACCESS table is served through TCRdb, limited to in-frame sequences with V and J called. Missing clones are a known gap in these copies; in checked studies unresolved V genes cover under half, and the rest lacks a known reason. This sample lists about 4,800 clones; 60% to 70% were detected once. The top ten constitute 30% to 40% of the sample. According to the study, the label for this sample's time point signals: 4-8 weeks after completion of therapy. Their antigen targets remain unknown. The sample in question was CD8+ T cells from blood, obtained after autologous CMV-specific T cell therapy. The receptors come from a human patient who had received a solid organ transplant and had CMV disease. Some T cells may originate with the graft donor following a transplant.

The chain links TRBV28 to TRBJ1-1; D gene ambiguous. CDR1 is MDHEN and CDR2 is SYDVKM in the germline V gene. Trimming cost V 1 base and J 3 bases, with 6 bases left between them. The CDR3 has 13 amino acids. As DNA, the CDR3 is TGTGCCAGCAGTTTATCCGGGGACACTGAAGCTTTCTTT. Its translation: CASSLSGDTEAFF. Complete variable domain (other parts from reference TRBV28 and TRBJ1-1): DVKVTQSSRYLVKRTGEKVFLECVQDMDHENMFWYRQDPGLGLRLIYFSYDVKMKEKGDIPEGYSVSREKKERFSLILESASTNQTSMYLCASSLSGDTEAFFGQGTRLTVV.

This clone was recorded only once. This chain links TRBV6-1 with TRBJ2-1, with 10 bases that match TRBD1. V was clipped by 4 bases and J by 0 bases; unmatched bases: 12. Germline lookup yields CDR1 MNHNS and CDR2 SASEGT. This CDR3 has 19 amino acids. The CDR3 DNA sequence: TGTGCCAGCAGTGGCCCGGGACAGGGGTTCTCCAGCTCCTACAATGAGCAGTTCTTC. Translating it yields CASSGPGQGFSSSYNEQFF.

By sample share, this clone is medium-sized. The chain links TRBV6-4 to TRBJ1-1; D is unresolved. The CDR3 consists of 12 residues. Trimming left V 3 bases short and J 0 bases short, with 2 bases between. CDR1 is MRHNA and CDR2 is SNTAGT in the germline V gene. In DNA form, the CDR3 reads TGTGCCAGCAGTGAGCTGAACACTGAAGCTTTCTTT. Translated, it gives CASSELNTEAFF.

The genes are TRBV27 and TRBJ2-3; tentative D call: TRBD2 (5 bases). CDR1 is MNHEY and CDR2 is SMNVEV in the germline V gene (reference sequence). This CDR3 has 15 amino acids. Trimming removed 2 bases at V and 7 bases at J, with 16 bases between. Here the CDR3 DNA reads TGTGCCAGCAGTTTAAGAGTAAGCGGATCCTATACGCAGTATTTT. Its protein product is CASSLRVSGSYTQYF.

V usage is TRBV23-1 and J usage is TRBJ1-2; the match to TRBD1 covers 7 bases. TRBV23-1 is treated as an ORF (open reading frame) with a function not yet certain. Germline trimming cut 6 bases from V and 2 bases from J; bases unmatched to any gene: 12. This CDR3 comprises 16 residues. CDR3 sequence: CASRPDQTGSNYGYTF. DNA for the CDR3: TGCGCCAGCAGGCCGGATCAGACAGGGTCAAACTATGGCTACACCTTC.

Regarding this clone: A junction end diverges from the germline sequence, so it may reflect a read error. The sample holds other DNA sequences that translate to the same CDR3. The CDR3, as DNA: TGTGCCAGCAGTGAATCACCAGGGAACACTGAGGCTTTCTTT. Translated: CASSESPGNTEAFF. The chain couples TRBV6-1 to TRBJ1-1; maybe TRBD1 (5 bases). In germline, CDR1 is MNHNS, CDR2 SASEGT. The CDR3 runs 14 residues.

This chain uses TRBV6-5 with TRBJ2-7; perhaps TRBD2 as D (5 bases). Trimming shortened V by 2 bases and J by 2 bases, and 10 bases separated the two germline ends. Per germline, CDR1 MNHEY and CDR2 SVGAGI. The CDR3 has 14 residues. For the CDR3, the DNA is TGTGCCAGCAGTTACGGTACGGGAACCTACGAGCAGTACTTC. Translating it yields CASSYGTGTYEQYF.

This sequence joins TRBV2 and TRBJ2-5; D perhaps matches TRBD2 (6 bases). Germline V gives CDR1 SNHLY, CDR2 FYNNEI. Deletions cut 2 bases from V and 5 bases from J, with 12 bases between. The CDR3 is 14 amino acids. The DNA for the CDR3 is TGTGCCAGCAGTGAATTCGGAGGGAGGGAGACCCAGTACTTC. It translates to CASSEFGGRETQYF.

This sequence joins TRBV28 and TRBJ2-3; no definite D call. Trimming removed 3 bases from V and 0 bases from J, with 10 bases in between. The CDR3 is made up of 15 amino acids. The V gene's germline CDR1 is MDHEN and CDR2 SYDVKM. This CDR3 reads CASSFTQPSTDTQYF. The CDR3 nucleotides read TGTGCCAGCAGTTTTACGCAACCAAGCACAGATACGCAGTATTTT. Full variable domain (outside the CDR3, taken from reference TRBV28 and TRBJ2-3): DVKVTQSSRYLVKRTGEKVFLECVQDMDHENMFWYRQDPGLGLRLIYFSYDVKMKEKGDIPEGYSVSREKKERFSLILESASTNQTSMYLCASSFTQPSTDTQYFGPGTRLTVL.

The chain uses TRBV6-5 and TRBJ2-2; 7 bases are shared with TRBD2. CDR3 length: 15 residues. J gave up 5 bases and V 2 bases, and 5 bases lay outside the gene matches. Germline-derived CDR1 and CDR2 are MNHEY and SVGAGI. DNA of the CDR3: TGTGCCAGCAGTTACATGACCGGGGGGACCGGGGAGCTGTTTTTT. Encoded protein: CASSYMTGGTGELFF.

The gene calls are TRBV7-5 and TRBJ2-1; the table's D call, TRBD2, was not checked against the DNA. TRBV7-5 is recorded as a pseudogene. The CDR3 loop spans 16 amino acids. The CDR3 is CASSIHERGLLSVQFF. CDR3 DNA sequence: TGTGCCAGCAGCATCCATGAGCGGGGGCTCCTCTCGGTGCAGTTCTTC.

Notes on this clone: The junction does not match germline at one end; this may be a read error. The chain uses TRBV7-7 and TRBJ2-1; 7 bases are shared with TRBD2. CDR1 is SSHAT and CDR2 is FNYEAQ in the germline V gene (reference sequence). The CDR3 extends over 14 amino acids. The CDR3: CASSFRLADNEQFF. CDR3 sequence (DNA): TGTGCTAGCAGCTTTAGGCTAGCGGACAATGAGCAGTTCTTC.

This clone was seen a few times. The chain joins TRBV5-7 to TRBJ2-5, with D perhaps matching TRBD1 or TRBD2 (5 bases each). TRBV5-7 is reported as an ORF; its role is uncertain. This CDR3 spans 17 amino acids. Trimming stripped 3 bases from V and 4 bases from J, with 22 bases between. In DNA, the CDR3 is TGTGCCAGCAGCTCCCAATTTGGGGAGCTTGGGGCAGAGACCCAGTACTTC. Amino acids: CASSSQFGELGAETQYF.

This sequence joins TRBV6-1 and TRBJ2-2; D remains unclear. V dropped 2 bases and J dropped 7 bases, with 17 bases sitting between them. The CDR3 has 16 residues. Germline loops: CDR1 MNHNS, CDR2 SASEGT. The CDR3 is CASSELFTVSGGELFF. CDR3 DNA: TGTGCCAGCAGTGAACTTTTTACAGTCTCCGGCGGGGAGCTGTTTTTT.

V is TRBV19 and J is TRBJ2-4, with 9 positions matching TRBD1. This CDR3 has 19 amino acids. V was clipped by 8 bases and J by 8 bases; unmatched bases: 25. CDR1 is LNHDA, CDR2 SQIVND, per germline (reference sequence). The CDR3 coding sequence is TGTGCCAGTGCCGCTCCGCGGGGGACAGGGATGCACCAGGAGGACATTCAGTACTTC. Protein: CASAAPRGTGMHQEDIQYF.

CDR3: CASSLLEGENPPLHF. The CDR3 coding sequence is TGTGCCAGCAGCTTATTGGAAGGGGAAAATCCACCCCTCCACTTT. The V gene is TRBV7-2, the J gene TRBJ1-6; possibly TRBD1 for D (5 bases). Germline CDR1 and CDR2: SGHTA and FQGNSA. V lost 2 bases to trimming and J lost 11 bases, with 16 bases between them. This CDR3 region has 15 residues.

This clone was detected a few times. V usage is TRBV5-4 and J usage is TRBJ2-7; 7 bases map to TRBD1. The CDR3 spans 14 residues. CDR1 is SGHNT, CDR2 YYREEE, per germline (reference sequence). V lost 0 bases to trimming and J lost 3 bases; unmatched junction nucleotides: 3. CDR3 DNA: TGTGCCAGCAGCTTGGCCGGGGACAGCTACGAGCAGTACTTC. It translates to CASSLAGDSYEQYF.

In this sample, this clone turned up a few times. CDR3: CASSTAGGKSQPQHF. Here the CDR3 DNA reads TGCGCCAGCAGCACGGCGGGGGGCAAGTCTCAGCCCCAGCATTTT. V is TRBV5-1 and J is TRBJ1-5, with D possibly being TRBD1 (6 bases). The CDR3 consists of 15 residues. Trimming cost V 4 bases and J 6 bases, with 17 bases left between them. Germline CDR1 is SGHRS and CDR2 is YFSETQ.

CDR3 protein: CASSYSRPGANVLTF. The CDR3 nucleotides are TGTGCCAGCAGTTACTCACGTCCTGGGGCCAACGTCCTGACTTTC. The chain links TRBV6-5 to TRBJ2-6; D is uncertain. Trimming stripped 0 bases from V and 2 bases from J, with 5 bases between. The CDR3 runs 15 residues. Germline CDR1 and CDR2: MNHEY and SVGAGI.

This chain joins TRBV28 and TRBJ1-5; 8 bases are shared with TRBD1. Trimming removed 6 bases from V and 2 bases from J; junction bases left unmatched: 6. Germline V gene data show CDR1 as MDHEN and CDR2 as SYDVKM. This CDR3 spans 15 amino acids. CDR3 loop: CASSPGQGGNQPQHF. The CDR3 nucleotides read TGTGCCAGCAGCCCCGGACAGGGTGGCAATCAGCCCCAGCATTTT.

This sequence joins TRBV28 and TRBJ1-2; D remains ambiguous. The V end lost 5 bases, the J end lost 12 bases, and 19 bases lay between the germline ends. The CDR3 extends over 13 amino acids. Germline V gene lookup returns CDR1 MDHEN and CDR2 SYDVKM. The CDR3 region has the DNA TGTGCCAGCAGTCTTTTATGGGTAGGAGGCCACACCTTC. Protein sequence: CASSLLWVGGHTF.

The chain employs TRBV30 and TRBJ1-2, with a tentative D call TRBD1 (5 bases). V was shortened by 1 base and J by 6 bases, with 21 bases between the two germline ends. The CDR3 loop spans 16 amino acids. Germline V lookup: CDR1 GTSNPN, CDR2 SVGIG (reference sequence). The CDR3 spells CAWSEGKGALFDGYTF. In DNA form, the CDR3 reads TGTGCCTGGAGTGAGGGGAAGGGCGCCCTGTTTGATGGCTACACCTTC.

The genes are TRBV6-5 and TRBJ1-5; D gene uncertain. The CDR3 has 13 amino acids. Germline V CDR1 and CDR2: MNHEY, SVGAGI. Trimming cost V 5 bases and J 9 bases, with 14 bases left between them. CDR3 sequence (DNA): TGTGCCAGCAGTCCCGACCCCCCGGGGCCCCAGCATTTT. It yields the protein CASSPDPPGPQHF.

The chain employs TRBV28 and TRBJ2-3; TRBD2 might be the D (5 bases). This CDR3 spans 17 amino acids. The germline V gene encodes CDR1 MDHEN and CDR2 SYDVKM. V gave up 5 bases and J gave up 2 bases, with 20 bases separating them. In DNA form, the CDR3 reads TGTGCCAGCAGTACCCTACACGGACTTGTGGTCACAGATACGCAGTATTTT. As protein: CASSTLHGLVVTDTQYF.